This T cell receptor (beta chain) was profiled in a study of cytomegalovirus exposure and HLA in healthy donors. At the level of the study: In a previous analysis, 100 million to 140 million unique TCR beta sequences were found from some 200 million T cells. General study results and limits: Some TCR beta chains (approximately 180 of them) were listed as cytomegalovirus-associated.

Comments on this clone: Its antigen is as yet unknown.

Primers: 60 Vbeta forward and 13 Jbeta reverse. Profiled with immunoSEQ multiplex PCR; TCRdb holds only in-frame clones, not every one. Among approximately 160,000 clones listed, 65% to 70% were seen once. This CDR3 is built from 14 residues. CDR1 and CDR2 from the germline V gene are SGHVS and FNYEAQ. The sequence derives from a woman aged 18 to 35 in good health and CMV-seropositive. The V call is TRBV7-6, the J call TRBJ2-5; TRBD2 might be the D (5 bases). The DNA end is a closer match to TRBJ2-7, so the J assignment may be wrong. Specimen: PBMCs. CDR3 sequence (DNA): TGTGCCAGCAGCTTAGTTGGGAGCTCCTACGAGCAGTACTTC. It translates to CASSLVGSSYEQYF.